This TCR beta chain is drawn from a study of blood T cell repertoires in COVID-19. The CDR3 sequence is 19 residues long. The germline V gene has CDR1 SGHDN and CDR2 FVKESK. V was cut by 0 bases and J by 0 bases, with 18 bases left in between. Original methodology: Quantification of nucleated cells was approximated via reference gene primer amplification. Some clones are missing from TCRdb's copy, which holds only in-frame ones; the method was immunoSEQ multiplex PCR. For V, J and clone size, that table is used; D and trimming come from the DNA. The table records about 160,000 clones, approximately 80% of them present only once.

The sequenced sample was peripheral blood. The clonotype comes from a man in his 60s with acute or convalescent COVID-19. The genes are TRBV14 and TRBJ1-5, with D possibly TRBD1 on 6 matching bases. Here the CDR3 DNA reads TGTGCCAGCAGCCAAGATGTTAATGGACAGATCCATAGCAATCAGCCCCAGCATTTT. The encoded protein is CASSQDVNGQIHSNQPQHF.